A selection of T cell receptor beta chains follows, all from one sample in a study of blood T cells in healthy people across ages. One entry per CDR3 protein results from TCRdb running MiXCR on the 5' RACE reads. The table records 650,000 to 950,000 distinct CDR3 sequences, approximately 48% of them present only once. The sequencing input was blood. The receptors here all came from a man aged 60-69 years in good health. CDR3s include the opening cysteine and the closing phenylalanine or tryptophan. D genes are given only for firm matches. Clone sizes are given selectively: once, few, many, or a class where the clone is expanded.

V gene: TRBV7-9; D gene: TRBD1; J gene: TRBJ2-7; clone size: -; CDR3 protein: CASSFGRGFYEQYF; CDR3 DNA: TGTGCCAGCAGCTTCGGCAGGGGGTTCTACGAGCAGTACTTC
V gene: TRBV20-1; D gene: -; J gene: TRBJ2-1; clone size: -; CDR3 protein: CSARDLGGIVYNEQFF; CDR3 DNA: TGCAGTGCTAGAGATCTAGGAGGGATCGTCTACAATGAGCAGTTCTTC
V gene: TRBV6-4; D gene: -; J gene: TRBJ1-2; clone size: -; CDR3 protein: CASSAGGRYTF; CDR3 DNA: TGTGCCAGCAGTGCCGGAGGCCGCTACACCTTC
V gene: TRBV12-5; D gene: TRBD2; J gene: TRBJ2-1; clone size: -; CDR3 protein: CASGPKRGDLQGEQFF; CDR3 DNA: TGTGCTAGTGGTCCCAAGCGGGGGGACCTACAGGGGGAGCAGTTCTTC
V gene: TRBV5-1; D gene: -; J gene: TRBJ2-7; clone size: few; CDR3 protein: CASSWRDGTYEQYF; CDR3 DNA: TGCGCCAGCAGCTGGCGGGACGGGACCTACGAGCAGTACTTC
V gene: TRBV10-3; D gene: -; J gene: TRBJ1-2; clone size: few; CDR3 protein: CAISGFRPNYGYTF; CDR3 DNA: TGTGCCATCAGTGGTTTCAGGCCTAACTATGGCTACACCTTC
V gene: TRBV10-3; D gene: -; J gene: TRBJ1-1; clone size: -; CDR3 protein: CAFRTALNTEAFF; CDR3 DNA: TGTGCCTTCCGGACAGCTCTGAACACTGAAGCTTTCTTT
V gene: TRBV4-3; D gene: -; J gene: TRBJ1-4; clone size: few; CDR3 protein: CASSQDLGGYATNEKLFF; CDR3 DNA: TGCGCCAGCAGCCAAGATTTGGGCGGCTATGCAACTAATGAAAAACTGTTTTTT
V gene: TRBV20-1; D gene: -; J gene: TRBJ2-3; clone size: few; CDR3 protein: CSAEGEVDTQYF; CDR3 DNA: TGCAGTGCTGAAGGGGAGGTAGATACGCAGTATTTT
V gene: TRBV3-1; D gene: -; J gene: TRBJ2-4; clone size: -; CDR3 protein: CASSQGVGLSGTRLAKNIQYF; CDR3 DNA: TGTGCCAGCAGCCAAGGGGTGGGTTTATCGGGGACCCGCCTAGCCAAAAACATTCAGTACTTC
V gene: TRBV6-6; D gene: -; J gene: TRBJ2-2; clone size: few; CDR3 protein: CASSYVNPNTGELFF; CDR3 DNA: TGTGCCAGCAGTTACGTCAACCCAAACACCGGGGAGCTGTTTTTT
V gene: TRBV2; D gene: TRBD2; J gene: TRBJ2-1; clone size: -; CDR3 protein: CASSEAGAGGYNEQFF; CDR3 DNA: TGTGCCAGCAGTGAAGCAGGAGCGGGAGGGTACAATGAGCAGTTCTTC
V gene: TRBV11-3; D gene: TRBD1; J gene: TRBJ2-5; clone size: -; CDR3 protein: CASSPRQGPETQYF; CDR3 DNA: TGTGCCAGCAGCCCTCGACAGGGTCCAGAGACCCAGTACTTC
V gene: TRBV25-1; D gene: TRBD2; J gene: TRBJ2-7; clone size: many; CDR3 protein: CASSDEAGGPSDEQYF; CDR3 DNA: TGTGCCAGCAGTGACGAAGCGGGGGGGCCTAGTGACGAGCAGTACTTC
V gene: TRBV4-3; D gene: -; J gene: TRBJ1-2; clone size: -; CDR3 protein: CASSHERTVVGGYTF; CDR3 DNA: TGCGCCAGCAGCCATGAACGGACAGTGGTCGGCGGCTACACCTTC
V gene: TRBV29-1; D gene: -; J gene: TRBJ1-1; clone size: -; CDR3 protein: CSVSVSMNTEAFF; CDR3 DNA: TGCAGCGTGAGTGTCTCCATGAACACTGAAGCTTTCTTT
V gene: TRBV5-5; D gene: -; J gene: TRBJ2-3; clone size: -; CDR3 protein: CANSLWADTQYF; CDR3 DNA: TGTGCCAACAGCTTGTGGGCAGATACGCAGTATTTT
V gene: TRBV13; D gene: TRBD2; J gene: TRBJ2-3; clone size: -; CDR3 protein: CASSLGGSGGSADTQYF; CDR3 DNA: TGTGCCAGCAGCTTAGGTGGTAGCGGGGGGTCCGCAGATACGCAGTATTTT
V gene: TRBV20-1; D gene: TRBD1; J gene: TRBJ2-7; clone size: -; CDR3 protein: CSARSRDRGVYEQYF; CDR3 DNA: TGCAGTGCTAGATCCCGGGACAGGGGGGTCTACGAGCAGTACTTC
V gene: TRBV3-1; D gene: TRBD1; J gene: TRBJ1-1; clone size: -; CDR3 protein: CASSFEGATEAFF; CDR3 DNA: TGTGCCAGCAGTTTCGAGGGGGCGACTGAAGCTTTCTTT
V gene: TRBV20-1; D gene: -; J gene: TRBJ2-7; clone size: -; CDR3 protein: CSARDRGRPSPYEQYF; CDR3 DNA: TGCAGTGCTAGAGACAGAGGGCGACCCAGCCCCTACGAGCAGTACTTC
V gene: TRBV7-8; D gene: TRBD1; J gene: TRBJ1-2; clone size: -; CDR3 protein: CASSLPTGVDYGYTF; CDR3 DNA: TGTGCCAGCAGCTTACCGACAGGGGTGGACTATGGCTACACCTTC
V gene: TRBV4-3; D gene: -; J gene: TRBJ2-5; clone size: -; CDR3 protein: CASSQDLGPETQYF; CDR3 DNA: TGCGCCAGCAGCCAAGACTTAGGCCCAGAGACCCAGTACTTC
V gene: TRBV7-9; D gene: TRBD1; J gene: TRBJ2-5; clone size: -; CDR3 protein: CASSLRDSHQFLQETQYF; CDR3 DNA: TGTGCCAGCAGCTTACGGGACAGCCATCAGTTCCTTCAAGAGACCCAGTACTTC
V gene: TRBV14; D gene: TRBD2; J gene: TRBJ2-7; clone size: few; CDR3 protein: CASSQDTAGGRFSYEQYF; CDR3 DNA: TGTGCCAGCAGCCAAGACACGGCGGGGGGGCGGTTCTCCTACGAGCAGTACTTC
V gene: TRBV3-1; D gene: -; J gene: TRBJ2-1; clone size: -; CDR3 protein: CASCQYFGLGTQTYNEQFF; CDR3 DNA: TGTGCCAGCTGCCAGTACTTTGGTCTCGGGACTCAAACCTACAATGAGCAGTTCTTC
V gene: TRBV4-1; D gene: TRBD2; J gene: TRBJ2-3; clone size: -; CDR3 protein: CASSQGTSLLDTQYF; CDR3 DNA: TGCGCCAGCAGCCAAGGGACTAGCCTTTTAGATACGCAGTATTTT
V gene: TRBV7-9; D gene: -; J gene: TRBJ2-5; clone size: few; CDR3 protein: CASSTLTETQYF; CDR3 DNA: TGTGCCAGCAGCACTTTAACGGAGACCCAGTACTTC
V gene: TRBV12-5; D gene: -; J gene: TRBJ2-7; clone size: few; CDR3 protein: CASGFRGPGYGYEQYF; CDR3 DNA: TGTGCTAGTGGTTTCCGGGGGCCAGGATACGGTTACGAGCAGTACTTC
V gene: TRBV2; D gene: -; J gene: TRBJ2-5; clone size: few; CDR3 protein: CASSQPALDPEETQYF; CDR3 DNA: TGTGCCAGCAGTCAACCGGCGCTGGACCCCGAAGAGACCCAGTACTTC
V gene: TRBV5-1; D gene: TRBD1; J gene: TRBJ2-1; clone size: -; CDR3 protein: CASSSEQGARSEQFF; CDR3 DNA: TGCGCCAGCAGCTCGGAGCAGGGGGCGCGTAGTGAGCAGTTCTTC
V gene: TRBV7-9; D gene: -; J gene: TRBJ1-2; clone size: -; CDR3 protein: CASVPGIFNGYTF; CDR3 DNA: TGTGCCAGCGTCCCCGGGATCTTCAATGGCTACACCTTC
V gene: TRBV3-1; D gene: TRBD1; J gene: TRBJ2-5; clone size: -; CDR3 protein: CASSLTGTGGAETQYF; CDR3 DNA: TGTGCCAGCAGCCTCACCGGGACAGGGGGGGCAGAGACCCAGTACTTC
V gene: TRBV10-3; D gene: TRBD2; J gene: TRBJ2-3; clone size: few; CDR3 protein: CAISDPGVSGGIYTQYF; CDR3 DNA: TGTGCCATCAGTGACCCCGGGGTTAGCGGGGGGATTTATACGCAGTATTTT
V gene: TRBV4-3; D gene: TRBD1; J gene: TRBJ1-5; clone size: -; CDR3 protein: CASSQDRVGQPQHF; CDR3 DNA: TGCGCCAGCAGCCAGGACAGGGTAGGTCAGCCCCAGCATTTT
V gene: TRBV3-1; D gene: -; J gene: TRBJ2-3; clone size: -; CDR3 protein: CASSPQFTDTQYF; CDR3 DNA: TGTGCCAGCAGCCCCCAGTTCACAGATACGCAGTATTTT
V gene: TRBV18; D gene: -; J gene: TRBJ2-3; clone size: few; CDR3 protein: CASSPTRVTQYF; CDR3 DNA: TGTGCCAGCTCACCAACCCGCGTTACGCAGTATTTT
V gene: TRBV24-1; D gene: -; J gene: TRBJ2-3; clone size: few; CDR3 protein: CATSEGSDTQYF; CDR3 DNA: TGTGCCACCAGTGAGGGTTCAGATACGCAGTATTTT
V gene: TRBV6-5; D gene: TRBD2; J gene: TRBJ2-5; clone size: -; CDR3 protein: CASSPAGGEETQYF; CDR3 DNA: TGTGCCAGCAGTCCGGCGGGGGGGGAAGAGACCCAGTACTTC
V gene: TRBV5-1; D gene: TRBD1; J gene: TRBJ2-4; clone size: few; CDR3 protein: CASSEGQAGNIQYF; CDR3 DNA: TGCGCCAGCAGCGAGGGACAGGCGGGAAACATTCAGTACTTC
V gene: TRBV20-1; D gene: TRBD1; J gene: TRBJ2-3; clone size: -; CDR3 protein: CSARDLTGGSRITDTQYF; CDR3 DNA: TGCAGTGCTAGAGATTTAACAGGGGGCTCGAGAATCACAGATACGCAGTATTTT
V gene: TRBV10-3; D gene: TRBD1; J gene: TRBJ2-7; clone size: few; CDR3 protein: CAIASGTGSYEQYF; CDR3 DNA: TGTGCCATCGCATCCGGGACAGGATCCTACGAGCAGTACTTC
V gene: TRBV9; D gene: TRBD1; J gene: TRBJ1-4; clone size: -; CDR3 protein: CASSAGTENGEKLFF; CDR3 DNA: TGTGCCAGCAGCGCGGGGACAGAAAACGGGGAAAAACTGTTTTTT
V gene: TRBV6-2/TRBV6-3; D gene: TRBD2; J gene: TRBJ2-5; clone size: few; CDR3 protein: CASSDPGLEAQYF; CDR3 DNA: TGTGCCAGCAGCGACCCGGGACTAGAGGCCCAGTACTTC
V gene: TRBV20-1; D gene: -; J gene: TRBJ2-5; clone size: -; CDR3 protein: CSAPGTGYNEQYF; CDR3 DNA: TGCAGTGCCCCGGGGACTGGCTACAATGAGCAGTACTTC
V gene: TRBV6-2/TRBV6-3; D gene: -; J gene: TRBJ2-5; clone size: once; CDR3 protein: CASSALGPETQYF; CDR3 DNA: TGTGCCAGCAGTGCCCTAGGGCCAGAGACCCAGTACTTC
V gene: TRBV5-6; D gene: -; J gene: TRBJ1-2; clone size: -; CDR3 protein: CASTQTPARGTRNYGYTF; CDR3 DNA: TGCGCCAGCACCCAAACACCCGCCCGGGGCACGAGAAACTATGGCTACACCTTC
V gene: TRBV5-4; D gene: -; J gene: TRBJ1-1; clone size: -; CDR3 protein: CASSRPSNTEAFF; CDR3 DNA: TGTGCCAGCAGCCGCCCGTCGAACACTGAAGCTTTCTTT
V gene: TRBV29-1; D gene: -; J gene: TRBJ2-3; clone size: -; CDR3 protein: CSVHGGPRTDTQYF; CDR3 DNA: TGCAGCGTCCACGGCGGGCCCCGCACAGATACGCAGTATTTT
V gene: TRBV4-3; D gene: -; J gene: TRBJ2-5; clone size: -; CDR3 protein: CASSQEQGTEQYF; CDR3 DNA: TGCGCCAGCAGCCAAGAGCAGGGGACTGAGCAGTACTTC
V gene: TRBV7-8; D gene: -; J gene: TRBJ1-5; clone size: -; CDR3 protein: CASSTSFKSASNQPQHF; CDR3 DNA: TGTGCCAGCAGCACTTCCTTCAAGTCAGCTAGCAATCAGCCCCAGCATTTT
V gene: TRBV20-1; D gene: TRBD1; J gene: TRBJ2-7; clone size: -; CDR3 protein: CSARGDRGKKGEQYF; CDR3 DNA: TGCAGTGCTAGGGGGGACAGGGGAAAAAAAGGCGAGCAGTACTTC
V gene: TRBV4-1; D gene: -; J gene: TRBJ1-2; clone size: -; CDR3 protein: CASSQELGSGYGYTF; CDR3 DNA: TGCGCCAGCAGCCAAGAGTTAGGGTCTGGCTATGGCTACACCTTC
V gene: TRBV6-2/TRBV6-3; D gene: -; J gene: TRBJ2-4; clone size: few; CDR3 protein: CASSPLATGMLAKNIQYF; CDR3 DNA: TGTGCCAGCAGCCCTCTAGCGACGGGCATGCTAGCCAAAAACATTCAGTACTTC